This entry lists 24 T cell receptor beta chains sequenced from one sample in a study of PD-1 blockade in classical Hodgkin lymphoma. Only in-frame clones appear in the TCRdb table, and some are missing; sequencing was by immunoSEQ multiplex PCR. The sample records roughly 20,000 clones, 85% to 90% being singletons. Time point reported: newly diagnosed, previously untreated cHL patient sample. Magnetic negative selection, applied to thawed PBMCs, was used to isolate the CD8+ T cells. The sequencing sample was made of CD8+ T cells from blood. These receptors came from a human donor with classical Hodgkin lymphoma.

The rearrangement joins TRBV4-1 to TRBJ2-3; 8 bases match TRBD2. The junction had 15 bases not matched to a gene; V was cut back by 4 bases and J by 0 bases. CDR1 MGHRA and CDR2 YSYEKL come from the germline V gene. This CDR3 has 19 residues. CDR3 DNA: TGCGCCAGCAGCCCCTCGGGGAGCGGGGGAAGCTATAGCACAGATACGCAGTATTTT. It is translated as CASSPSGSGGSYSTDTQYF.

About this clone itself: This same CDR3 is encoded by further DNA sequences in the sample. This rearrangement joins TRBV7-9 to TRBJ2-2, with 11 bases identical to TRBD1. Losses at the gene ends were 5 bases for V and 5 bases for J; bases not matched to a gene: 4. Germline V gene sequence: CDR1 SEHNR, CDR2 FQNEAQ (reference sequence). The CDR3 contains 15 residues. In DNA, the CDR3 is TGTGCCAGCAGCCTCCGGGACAGGGGGACCGGGGAGCTGTTTTTT. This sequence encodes CASSLRDRGTGELFF.

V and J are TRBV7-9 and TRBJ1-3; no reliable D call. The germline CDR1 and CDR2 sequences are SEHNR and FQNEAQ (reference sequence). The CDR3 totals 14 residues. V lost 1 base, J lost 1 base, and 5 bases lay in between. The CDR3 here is CASSLGSSGNTIYF. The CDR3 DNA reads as TGTGCCAGCAGCTTAGGGTCTTCTGGAAACACCATATATTTT.

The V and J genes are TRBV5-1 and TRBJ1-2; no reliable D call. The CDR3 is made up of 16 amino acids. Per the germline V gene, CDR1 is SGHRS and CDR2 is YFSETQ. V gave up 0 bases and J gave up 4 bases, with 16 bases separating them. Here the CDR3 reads CASSLGAGGEGYGYTF. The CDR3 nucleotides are TGCGCCAGCAGCTTGGGGGCAGGTGGGGAAGGCTATGGCTACACCTTC.

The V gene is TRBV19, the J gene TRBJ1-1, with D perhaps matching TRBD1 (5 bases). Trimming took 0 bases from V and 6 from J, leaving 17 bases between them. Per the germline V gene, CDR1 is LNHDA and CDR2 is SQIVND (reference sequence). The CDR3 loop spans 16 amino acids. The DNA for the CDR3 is TGTGCCAGTAGTATAGATCACGAGGGGAATCGTGCTGAAGCTTTCTTT. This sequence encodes CASSIDHEGNRAEAFF.

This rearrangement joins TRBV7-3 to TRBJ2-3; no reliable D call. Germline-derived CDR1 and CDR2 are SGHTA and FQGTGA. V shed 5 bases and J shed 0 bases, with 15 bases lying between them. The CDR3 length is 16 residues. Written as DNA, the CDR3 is TGTGCCAGCAGCCTCTTCTTCGAGACCAGCACAGATACGCAGTATTTT. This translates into CASSLFFETSTDTQYF. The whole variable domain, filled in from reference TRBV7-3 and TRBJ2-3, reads GAGVSQTPSNKVTEKGKYVELRCDPISGHTALYWYRQSLGQGPEFLIYFQGTGAADDSGLPNDRFFAVRPEGSVSTLKIQRTERGDSAVYLCASSLFFETSTDTQYFGPGTRLTVL.

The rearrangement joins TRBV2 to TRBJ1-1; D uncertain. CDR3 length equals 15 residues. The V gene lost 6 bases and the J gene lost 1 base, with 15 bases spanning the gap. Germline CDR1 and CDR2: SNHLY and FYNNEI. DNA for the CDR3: TGTGCCAGCAGCGCCCTCCTGTCGGCGAACACTGAAGCTTTCTTT. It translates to CASSALLSANTEAFF.

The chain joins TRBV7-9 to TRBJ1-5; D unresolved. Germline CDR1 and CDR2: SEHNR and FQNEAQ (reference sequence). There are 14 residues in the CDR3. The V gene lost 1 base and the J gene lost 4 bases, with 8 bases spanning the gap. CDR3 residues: CASSLEEDNQPQHF. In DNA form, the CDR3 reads TGTGCCAGCAGCTTAGAGGAGGATAATCAGCCCCAGCATTTT.

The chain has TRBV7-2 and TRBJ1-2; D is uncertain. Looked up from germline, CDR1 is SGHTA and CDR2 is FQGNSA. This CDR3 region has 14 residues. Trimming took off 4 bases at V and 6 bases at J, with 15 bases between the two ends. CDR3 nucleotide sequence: TGTGCCAGCAGCTCCGGTCCTGAGGGAGATGGCTACACCTTC. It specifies CASSSGPEGDGYTF.

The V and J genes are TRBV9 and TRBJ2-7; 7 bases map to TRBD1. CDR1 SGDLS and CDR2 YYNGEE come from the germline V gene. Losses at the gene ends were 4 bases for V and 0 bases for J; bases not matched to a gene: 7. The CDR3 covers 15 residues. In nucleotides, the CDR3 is TGTGCCAGCAGCCCTAGAGGGGACAGCTCCTACGAGCAGTACTTC. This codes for CASSPRGDSSYEQYF.

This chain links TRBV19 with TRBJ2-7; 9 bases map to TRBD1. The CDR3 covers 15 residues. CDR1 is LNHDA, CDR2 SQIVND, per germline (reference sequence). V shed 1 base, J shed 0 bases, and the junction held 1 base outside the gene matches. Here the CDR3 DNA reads TGTGCCAGTAGTATAGGGACAGGGGACTCCTACGAGCAGTACTTC. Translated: CASSIGTGDSYEQYF.

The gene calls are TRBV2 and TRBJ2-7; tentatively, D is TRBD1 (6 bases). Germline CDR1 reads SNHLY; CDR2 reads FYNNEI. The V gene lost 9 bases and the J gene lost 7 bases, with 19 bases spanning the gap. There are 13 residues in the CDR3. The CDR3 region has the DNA TGTGCCAGATCCTGGCTCCAGGGGCGGGAGCAGTACTTC. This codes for CARSWLQGREQYF.

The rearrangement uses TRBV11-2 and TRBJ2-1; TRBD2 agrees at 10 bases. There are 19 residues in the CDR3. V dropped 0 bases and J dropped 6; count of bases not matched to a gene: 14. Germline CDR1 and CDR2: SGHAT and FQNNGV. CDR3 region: CASSLEPDYSGGEFNEQFF. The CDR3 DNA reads TGTGCCAGCAGCTTAGAGCCCGATTACAGCGGGGGGGAATTCAATGAGCAGTTCTTC.

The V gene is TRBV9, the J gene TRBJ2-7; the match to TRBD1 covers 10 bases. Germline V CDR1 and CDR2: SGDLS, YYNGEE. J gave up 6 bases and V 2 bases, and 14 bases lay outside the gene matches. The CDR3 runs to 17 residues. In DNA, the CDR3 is TGTGCCAGCAGCGTGAGCTTTGGGTGGGACAGGGGAGTCGAGCAGTACTTC. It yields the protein CASSVSFGWDRGVEQYF.

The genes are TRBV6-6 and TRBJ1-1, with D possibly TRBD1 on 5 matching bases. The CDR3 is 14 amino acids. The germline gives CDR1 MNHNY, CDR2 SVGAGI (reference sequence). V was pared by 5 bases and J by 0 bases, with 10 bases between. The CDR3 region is CASSRTRMNTEAFF. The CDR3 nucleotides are TGTGCCAGCAGTCGGACACGCATGAACACTGAAGCTTTCTTT.

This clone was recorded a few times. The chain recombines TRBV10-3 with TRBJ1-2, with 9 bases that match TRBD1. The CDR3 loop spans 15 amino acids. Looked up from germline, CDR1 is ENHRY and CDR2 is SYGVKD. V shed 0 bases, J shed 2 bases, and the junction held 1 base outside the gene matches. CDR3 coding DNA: TGTGCCATCAGTGAGTCGACAGGGGGGAACTATGGCTACACCTTC. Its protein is CAISESTGGNYGYTF.

In nucleotides, the CDR3 is TGTGCCAGCAGTTCGACCGGAGGTGGGAACACCATATATTTT. This encodes CASSSTGGGNTIYF. The chain has TRBV27 and TRBJ1-3, with unresolved D. The CDR3 runs 14 residues. Germline V CDR1 and CDR2: MNHEY, SMNVEV (reference sequence). The V end lost 4 bases, the J end lost 7 bases, and 14 bases lay between the germline ends.

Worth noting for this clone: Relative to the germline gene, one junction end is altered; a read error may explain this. The CDR3 DNA follows: TGTGCCAGCACCTTGGGGGGTTGGGGCTACACCTTC. Translated, it gives CASTLGGWGYTF. The chain has TRBV5-4 and TRBJ1-2; TRBD1 might be the D (5 bases). This CDR3 contains 12 residues. Germline CDR1 is SGHNT and CDR2 is YYREEE (reference sequence).

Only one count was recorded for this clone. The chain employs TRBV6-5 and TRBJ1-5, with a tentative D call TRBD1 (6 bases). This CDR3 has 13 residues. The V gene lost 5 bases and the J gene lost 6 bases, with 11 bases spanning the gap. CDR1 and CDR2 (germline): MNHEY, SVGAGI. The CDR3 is CASSLGGGQPQHF. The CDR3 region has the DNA TGTGCCAGCAGTCTAGGGGGTGGTCAGCCCCAGCATTTT.

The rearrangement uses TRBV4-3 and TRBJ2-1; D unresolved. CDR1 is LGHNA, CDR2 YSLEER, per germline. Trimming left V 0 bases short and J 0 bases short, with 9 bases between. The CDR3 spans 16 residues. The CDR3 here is CASSQETLSSYNEQFF. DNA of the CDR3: TGCGCCAGCAGCCAAGAGACCCTGAGCTCCTACAATGAGCAGTTCTTC.

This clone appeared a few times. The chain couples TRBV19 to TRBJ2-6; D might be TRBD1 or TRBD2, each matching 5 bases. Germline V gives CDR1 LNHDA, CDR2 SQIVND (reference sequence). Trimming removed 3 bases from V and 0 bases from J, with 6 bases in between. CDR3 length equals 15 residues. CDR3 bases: TGTGCCAGTAGTATTGGGGGCTCTGGGGCCAACGTCCTGACTTTC. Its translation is CASSIGGSGANVLTF.

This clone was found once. Here the CDR3 reads CASSSPSTNEKLFF. The CDR3, as DNA: TGTGCCAGCAGCTCCCCGTCGACTAATGAAAAACTGTTTTTT. This chain connects TRBV7-6 to TRBJ1-4; D is undetermined. V was clipped by 4 bases and J by 2 bases, with 8 bases between them. This CDR3 region has 14 residues. CDR1 is SGHVS, CDR2 FNYEAQ, per germline.

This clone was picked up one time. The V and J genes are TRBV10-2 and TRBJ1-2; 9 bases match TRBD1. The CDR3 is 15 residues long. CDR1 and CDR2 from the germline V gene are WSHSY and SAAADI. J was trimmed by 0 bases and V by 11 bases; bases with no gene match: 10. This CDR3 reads CAGWTGEGSNYGYTF. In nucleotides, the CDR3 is TGCGCCGGCTGGACAGGGGAGGGATCTAACTATGGCTACACCTTC.

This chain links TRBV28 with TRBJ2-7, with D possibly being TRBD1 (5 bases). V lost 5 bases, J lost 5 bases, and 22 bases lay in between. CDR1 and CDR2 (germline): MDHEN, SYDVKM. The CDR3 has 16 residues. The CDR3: CASSTRTPTPDNEQYF. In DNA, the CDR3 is TGTGCCAGCAGTACCAGGACACCTACTCCCGACAACGAGCAGTACTTC.